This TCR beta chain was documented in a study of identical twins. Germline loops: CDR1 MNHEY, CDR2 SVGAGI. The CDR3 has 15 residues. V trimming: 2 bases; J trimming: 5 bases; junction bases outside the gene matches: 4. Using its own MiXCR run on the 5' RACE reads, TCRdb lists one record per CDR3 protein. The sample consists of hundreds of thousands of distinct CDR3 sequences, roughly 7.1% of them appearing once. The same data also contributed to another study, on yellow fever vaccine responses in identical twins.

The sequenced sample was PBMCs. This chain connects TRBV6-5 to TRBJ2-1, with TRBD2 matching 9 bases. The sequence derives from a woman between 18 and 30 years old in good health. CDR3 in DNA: TGTGCCAGCAGTTACGTAGCGGGAGAGAACAATGAGCAGTTCTTC. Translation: CASSYVAGENNEQFF.